Shown below are 27 T cell receptor beta chains from a single sample sequenced in a study of cytomegalovirus exposure and HLA in healthy donors (dated by TCRdb to about 2017). Library method: the immunoSEQ multiplex PCR assay. For the multiplex PCR, a mixture combining 60 forward primers for TCR Vbeta segments and 13 reverse primers for TCR Jbeta segments was used. TCRdb obtained this table from immuneACCESS and retained in-frame rearrangements with V and J assigned. These tables miss some clones; where compared with another copy, unresolved V genes account for less than half of the shortfall, and the remainder is unexplained. The sample profile shows about 150,000 clones; over 75% of them were found once. The ten top clones hold roughly 5.9% of the sample. The sample comprised PBMCs. The receptors shown here come from a woman between 40 and 55 years old in good health and CMV-seropositive.

The gene calls are TRBV28 and TRBJ2-5, with D uncertain. Judging by the DNA end, TRBJ2-7 fits better; the J call may be wrong. CDR3 length: 11 residues. CDR1 MDHEN and CDR2 SYDVKM come from the germline V gene. The CDR3 nucleotides are TGTGCCAGCACTTTGGGCTACGAGCAGTACTTC. It specifies CASTLGYEQYF.

The chain employs TRBV5-1 and TRBJ1-1; D is undetermined. The V gene lost 4 bases and the J gene lost 4 bases, with 14 bases spanning the gap. CDR3 length: 14 amino acids. Germline CDR1 SGHRS, CDR2 YFSETQ. In nucleotides, the CDR3 is TGCGCCAGCAGCCCGAGTAACAGTGGCACTGAAGCTTTCTTT. Translating it yields CASSPSNSGTEAFF. The whole variable domain, remainder taken from reference TRBV5-1 and TRBJ1-1, is KAGVTQTPRYLIKTRGQQVTLSCSPISGHRSVSWYQQTPGQGLQFLFEYFSETQRNKGNFPGRFSGRQFSNSRSEMNVSTLELGDSALYLCASSPSNSGTEAFFGQGTRLTVV.

V usage is TRBV18 and J usage is TRBJ2-7; the match to TRBD1 covers 7 bases. The CDR3 consists of 14 residues. Losses at the gene ends were 3 bases for V and 5 bases for J; bases not matched to a gene: 7. Germline CDR1 reads KGHSH; CDR2 reads LQKENI. The CDR3 reads CASSPTGLEDEQYF. In DNA form, the CDR3 reads TGTGCCAGCTCACCGACAGGGTTGGAAGACGAGCAGTACTTC.

A remark on this clone: Other DNA sequences in the same sample also yield this CDR3. V is TRBV18 and J is TRBJ1-1, with a tentative D call TRBD1 (5 bases). The CDR3 runs to 14 residues. Germline V gene data show CDR1 as KGHSH and CDR2 as LQKENI. Trimming removed 1 base from V and 5 bases from J, with 11 bases in between. The CDR3 region has the DNA TGTGCCAGCTCACCACGGGGGGGAGATACTGAAGCTTTCTTT. It translates to CASSPRGGDTEAFF. The full variable domain, its missing parts supplied by reference TRBV18 and TRBJ1-1, is NAGVMQNPRHLVRRRGQEARLRCSPMKGHSHVYWYRQLPEEGLKFMVYLQKENIIDESGMPKERFSAEFPKEGPSILRIQQVVRGDSAAYFCASSPRGGDTEAFFGQGTRLTVV.

The chain has TRBV9 and TRBJ1-1; perhaps TRBD1 as D (5 bases). Per germline, CDR1 SGDLS and CDR2 YYNGEE. Trimming stripped 3 bases from V and 6 bases from J, with 15 bases between. CDR3 length: 14 residues. The CDR3 DNA reads as TGTGCCAGCAGCGCCCGAGACAGTAATTCTGAAGCTTTCTTT. It translates to CASSARDSNSEAFF.

J is TRBJ1-3 and V is TRBV15; D is uncertain. Germline V gives CDR1 LNHNV, CDR2 YYDKDF (reference sequence). V was shortened by 6 bases and J by 0 bases, with 9 bases between the two germline ends. This CDR3 has 14 residues. CDR3 in amino acids: CATSSRSSGNTIYF. In DNA, the CDR3 is TGTGCCACCAGTTCTCGGAGCTCTGGAAACACCATATATTTT.

The chain carries TRBV19 and TRBJ1-1; unclear D gene. Trimming left V 5 bases short and J 1 base short, with 11 bases between. Per the germline V gene, CDR1 is LNHDA and CDR2 is SQIVND (reference sequence). The CDR3 is 14 amino acids. This chain's CDR3 is CASSSYRRNTEAFF. CDR3 nucleotides: TGTGCCAGTAGTTCTTACAGAAGGAACACTGAAGCTTTCTTT.

The chain recombines TRBV6-5 with TRBJ1-4, with 9 bases lining up with TRBD1. From germline, CDR1 is MNHEY and CDR2 SVGAGI. V shed 0 bases and J 7 bases; nucleotides not matched to a gene: 3. The length of the CDR3 is 15 residues. The chain's CDR3 is CASSYSGQGFEKLFF. CDR3 in DNA: TGTGCCAGCAGTTACTCTGGACAGGGGTTTGAAAAACTGTTTTTT.

The chain recombines TRBV19 with TRBJ2-1, with 11 bases aligning to TRBD2. J lost 3 bases, V lost 3 bases, and 7 bases had no gene match. Germline values: CDR1 LNHDA, CDR2 SQIVND (reference sequence). The CDR3 extends over 17 amino acids. CDR3 in amino acids: CASSMGSGRALYNEQFF. In nucleotides, the CDR3 is TGTGCCAGTAGTATGGGTAGCGGGAGGGCTCTCTACAATGAGCAGTTCTTC.

The chain uses TRBV7-9 and TRBJ1-1; 8 bases line up with TRBD1. V was clipped by 4 bases and J by 1 base; unmatched bases: 5. The CDR3 is made up of 15 amino acids. Looked up from germline, CDR1 is SEHNR and CDR2 is FQNEAQ (reference sequence). This chain's CDR3 is CASSSYRGGNTEAFF. The CDR3 bases are TGTGCCAGCAGCTCCTACAGGGGGGGGAACACTGAAGCTTTCTTT.

The CDR3 DNA reads TGCGCCAGCAGCTTGGCGGGGGCAGATACGCAGTATTTT. Translating it yields CASSLAGADTQYF. V usage is TRBV5-1 and J usage is TRBJ2-3; D might be TRBD2 (6 bases). V was shortened by 0 bases and J by 4 bases, with 6 bases between the two germline ends. This CDR3 contains 13 residues. Germline loops: CDR1 SGHRS, CDR2 YFSETQ.

This clone has just one count. The chain uses TRBV28 and TRBJ2-3; 13 nucleotides align to TRBD2. V shed 3 bases, J shed 2 bases, and the junction held 5 bases outside the gene matches. CDR3 length equals 17 residues. Germline CDR1 and CDR2: MDHEN and SYDVKM. The DNA of the CDR3 is TGTGCCAGCAGTTTGGGACTAGCGGGATCCCTCACAGATACGCAGTATTTT. Translated, it gives CASSLGLAGSLTDTQYF.

The chain links TRBV2 to TRBJ2-1; 8 bases are a match to TRBD2. J gave up 4 bases and V 6 bases, and 8 bases lay outside the gene matches. This CDR3 has 15 amino acids. The germline gives CDR1 SNHLY, CDR2 FYNNEI. The CDR3 region is CASSALAELYNEQFF. The DNA of the CDR3 is TGTGCCAGCAGCGCACTAGCGGAGCTTTACAATGAGCAGTTCTTC.

This chain joins TRBV4-1 and TRBJ1-4; D is unresolved. The CDR3 is 15 amino acids. Between the trimmed V and J ends, which lost 0 bases and 8 bases, there was a span of 13 bases. The germline gives CDR1 MGHRA, CDR2 YSYEKL. In DNA form, the CDR3 reads TGCGCCAGCAGCCAAGACCAGGCTATTAAGGAAAAACTGTTTTTT. Translation gives CASSQDQAIKEKLFF.

The chain carries TRBV6-1 and TRBJ2-3; the match to TRBD2 covers 8 bases. The CDR3 sequence is 15 residues long. In germline, CDR1 is MNHNS, CDR2 SASEGT. The V and J ends lost 6 bases and 6 bases, in that order; junction bases with no gene match: 11. The CDR3 nucleotides read TGTGCCAGCAGGACGGGACTAGTTTTGGGGGATACGCAGTATTTT. This codes for CASRTGLVLGDTQYF.

This sequence joins TRBV28 and TRBJ2-1; 10 nucleotides agree with TRBD2. V trimming: 6 bases; J trimming: 7 bases; junction bases outside the gene matches: 12. Germline assignment: CDR1 MDHEN and CDR2 SYDVKM. The CDR3 consists of 16 residues. The CDR3 protein is CASRTKAGGPGNEQFF. DNA for the CDR3: TGTGCCAGCAGAACTAAAGCGGGAGGGCCGGGTAATGAGCAGTTCTTC.

The chain has TRBV7-3 and TRBJ2-5; a weak D match, TRBD1 (6 bases). Trimming took off 5 bases at V and 3 bases at J, with 10 bases between the two ends. Per the germline V gene, CDR1 is SGHTA and CDR2 is FQGTGA. The CDR3 covers 13 residues. For the CDR3, the DNA is TGTGCCAGCAGCCTCCGGACAGAAGAGACCCAGTACTTC. Translated, it gives CASSLRTEETQYF.

This clone was counted once. The V and J genes are TRBV27 and TRBJ1-1; 9 bases align to TRBD1. J gave up 0 bases and V 5 bases, and 7 bases lay outside the gene matches. The CDR3 consists of 16 residues. The V gene's germline CDR1 is MNHEY and CDR2 SMNVEV (reference sequence). CDR3 coding DNA: TGTGCCAGCAGTCATTTGACAGGGGGTTTGAACACTGAAGCTTTCTTT. Encoded protein: CASSHLTGGLNTEAFF.

The chain is built from TRBV6-5 and TRBJ2-1; 10 positions match TRBD2. This CDR3 has 15 residues. CDR1 is MNHEY and CDR2 is SVGAGI in the germline V gene. V shed 5 bases, J shed 7 bases, and the junction held 8 bases outside the gene matches. CDR3 sequence reads: CASSHSSGRRNEQFF. The CDR3 nucleotides read TGTGCCAGCAGTCATTCTAGCGGGAGAAGGAATGAGCAGTTCTTC.

This clone appeared a single time. The rearrangement links TRBV30 to TRBJ1-2; D perhaps matches TRBD1 (5 bases). Germline-derived CDR1 and CDR2 are GTSNPN and SVGIG (reference sequence). CDR3 length: 13 amino acids. V lost 4 bases, J lost 6 bases, and 15 bases lay in between. The CDR3 DNA sequence: TGTGCCTGGATGGGACTCGGCAACGATGGCTACACCTTC. This translates into CAWMGLGNDGYTF.

This clone was seen a handful of times. The chain employs TRBV5-1 and TRBJ2-7, with 7 bases lining up with TRBD2. J was trimmed by 7 bases and V by 5 bases; bases with no gene match: 12. Germline CDR1 is SGHRS and CDR2 is YFSETQ. This CDR3 has 14 amino acids. CDR3 amino acids: CASRPSSGPSEQYF. In DNA form, the CDR3 reads TGCGCCAGCAGGCCGTCTAGCGGACCATCGGAGCAGTACTTC. Complete variable domain (other parts from reference TRBV5-1 and TRBJ2-7): KAGVTQTPRYLIKTRGQQVTLSCSPISGHRSVSWYQQTPGQGLQFLFEYFSETQRNKGNFPGRFSGRQFSNSRSEMNVSTLELGDSALYLCASRPSSGPSEQYFGPGTRLTVT.

V usage is TRBV7-3 and J usage is TRBJ2-3; D might be TRBD1 (5 bases). The CDR3 covers 16 residues. V was pared by 5 bases and J by 0 bases, with 15 bases between. Germline CDR1 and CDR2: SGHTA and FQGTGA. The CDR3 DNA sequence: TGTGCCAGCAGCCCAGGGCCAAACTATAGCACAGATACGCAGTATTTT. Its translation: CASSPGPNYSTDTQYF.

The V call is TRBV7-9, the J call TRBJ2-6; D gene ambiguous. Germline lookup yields CDR1 SEHNR and CDR2 FQNEAQ (reference sequence). Deletions cut 1 base from V and 6 bases from J, with 4 bases between. This CDR3 comprises 13 residues. The CDR3 sequence: CASSLVQANVLTF. As DNA, the CDR3 is TGTGCCAGCAGCTTAGTACAGGCCAACGTCCTGACTTTC.

This chain connects TRBV6-5 to TRBJ1-1, with TRBD1 matching 8 bases. Germline trimming cut 5 bases from V and 1 base from J; bases unmatched to any gene: 3. Germline V gene sequence: CDR1 MNHEY, CDR2 SVGAGI. The CDR3 is made up of 14 amino acids. The CDR3 DNA follows: TGTGCCAGCAGTAGGACAGGGTCGAACACTGAAGCTTTCTTT. It yields the protein CASSRTGSNTEAFF.

Concerning this clone itself: Other DNA sequences in this sample translate to the same CDR3. The genes are TRBV9 and TRBJ2-7, with D perhaps matching TRBD2 (6 bases). Trimming cost V 2 bases and J 3 bases, with 15 bases left between them. Germline V gives CDR1 SGDLS, CDR2 YYNGEE. CDR3 length equals 15 residues. CDR3 amino acids: CASSVGSGGDYEQYF. The CDR3 DNA sequence: TGTGCCAGCAGCGTGGGAAGCGGCGGGGACTACGAGCAGTACTTC.

This rearrangement joins TRBV18 to TRBJ2-2, with TRBD1 matching over 7 bases. The CDR3 runs 16 residues. From germline, CDR1 is KGHSH and CDR2 LQKENI. Trimming at V came to 6 bases and at J to 1 base, leaving 8 bases not matched to a gene. The CDR3 coding sequence is TGTGCCAGCTCCCCCGACAGGGACGGGAACACCGGGGAGCTGTTTTTT. Translating it yields CASSPDRDGNTGELFF.

Concerning this clone: Other DNA sequences of this sample code for an identical CDR3. The CDR3, as DNA: TGTGCCAGCAGCTTAGGGGGGGGAAATGAAAAACTGTTTTTT. Protein sequence: CASSLGGGNEKLFF. The chain joins TRBV7-9 to TRBJ1-4; tentative D call: TRBD1 (5 bases). V was shortened by 1 base and J by 5 bases, with 8 bases between the two germline ends. Per the germline V gene, CDR1 is SEHNR and CDR2 is FQNEAQ (reference sequence). The CDR3 is 14 amino acids.